The following is a TCR beta chain sequence with its context. Its matching antigen is unknown. The sample is drawn from a study of T cells in localized non-small cell lung cancer. General study findings and limits: Adjacent uninvolved lung tissue had the highest T cell clonality, exceeding tumor. Adjacent lung was found to contain a median about 55 of the top 100 tumor clones.

Profiled with immunoSEQ multiplex PCR; TCRdb holds only in-frame clones, not every one. The sample lists 3,000 to 4,000 clones, 35% to 40% occurring once. Per germline, CDR1 GTSNPN and CDR2 SVGIG (reference sequence). This CDR3 region has 12 residues. Trimming left V 0 bases short and J 3 bases short, with 6 bases between. The material was normal lung tissue next to the tumor, obtained before any cancer treatment. The receptor was derived from a woman aged 40-69 years with stage I lung adenocarcinoma. The chain carries TRBV30 and TRBJ2-7; D is ambiguous. The CDR3 reads CAWSVMGYEQYF. CDR3 DNA sequence: TGTGCCTGGAGTGTTATGGGCTACGAGCAGTACTTC.